A selection of T cell receptor beta chains follows, all from one sample in a study of shared clonotypes between healthy human individuals. The assay was immunoSEQ multiplex PCR, and TCRdb's table has in-frame clones only and misses some. The table shows fewer than 3 million clones, with about 90% occurring only once. The source material was naive CD4+ T cells from PBMCs. These receptors originate from a man aged 18 to 30 in good health. Some clones in this sample may be carry-over from other donors' samples. Each CDR3 is given with its conserved first and last residue. Each record gives: V gene, D gene, J gene, clone size, CDR3 length, CDR3 DNA, CDR3 protein. D genes are given only for firm matches. Only part of the rows carry a size: once, few, many, or a class if the clone is expanded.

TRBV10-3,-,TRBJ2-3,-,13,TGTGCCATCAGTGAGTCTGGCACAGATACGCAGTATTTT,CAISESGTDTQYF
TRBV19,-,TRBJ1-5,-,14,TGTGCCAGTAGTACGGGCCAGCGATATCAGCCCCAGCATTTT,CASSTGQRYQPQHF
TRBV18,-,TRBJ2-1,-,15,TGTGCCAGCTCTACAGGGTCTGGCTCCTACAATGAGCAGTTCTTC,CASSTGSGSYNEQFF
TRBV5-4,-,TRBJ2-1,-,11,TGTGCCAGCGCAGGGTACAATGAGCAGTTCTTC,CASAGYNEQFF
TRBV9,-,TRBJ2-1,once,16,TGTGCCAGCAGCGTTGGGGCAGGGAGGACCTACAATGAGCAGTTCTTC,CASSVGAGRTYNEQFF
TRBV29-1,TRBD1,TRBJ1-2,few,12,TGCAGCGTTGGCAGGACAGGGTATGGCTACACCTTC,CSVGRTGYGYTF
TRBV11-3,-,TRBJ2-1,-,16,TGTGCCAGCAGCTTAGATGGGGGGAGGGACAACAATGAGCAGTTCTTC,CASSLDGGRDNNEQFF
TRBV5-1,-,TRBJ2-5,-,14,TGCGCCAGCAGCTTGATGGCTGTCGCTCCAATCCAGTACTTC,CASSLMAVAPIQYF
TRBV18,-,TRBJ2-1,-,15,TGTGCCAGCTCACCTCGACAGGGAGCGGGCAATGAGCAGTTCTTC,CASSPRQGAGNEQFF
TRBV5-1,TRBD1,TRBJ1-4,-,15,TGCGCCAGCAGCTACAGAGGGACAGGCGATGAAAAACTGTTTTTT,CASSYRGTGDEKLFF
TRBV19,-,TRBJ1-4,-,15,TGTGCCAGTAGTATTCGGCAGGGGATTAATGAAAAACTGTTTTTT,CASSIRQGINEKLFF
TRBV2,-,TRBJ1-5,once,16,TGTGCCAGCAGTGAAGCGCAGCCCGGTTACGGGCAGCCCCAGCATTTT,CASSEAQPGYGQPQHF
TRBV7-9,TRBD2,TRBJ2-1,-,16,TGTGCCAGCAGCTGGAATGCGGGAGGGCCATTCAATGAGCAGTTCTTC,CASSWNAGGPFNEQFF
TRBV5-1,-,TRBJ2-1,once,16,TGCGCCAGCAGCTTGGAGGGCCTCCTAAGTGTAAATGAGCAGTTCTTC,CASSLEGLLSVNEQFF
TRBV5-6,TRBD1,TRBJ2-7,-,15,TGTGCCAGCAGCTTGGGGGACAGGGATTCCCACGAGCAGTACTTC,CASSLGDRDSHEQYF
TRBV5-4,TRBD1,TRBJ2-7,-,16,TGTGCCAGCAGCTTCGGGGGACAGGGGCCCTCCTACGAGCAGTACTTC,CASSFGGQGPSYEQYF
TRBV7-3,TRBD1,TRBJ1-1,-,16,TGTGCCAGCAGCGCCCTACCACAGGGGGCTGGCACTGAAGCTTTCTTT,CASSALPQGAGTEAFF